This T cell receptor (beta chain) stems from a study of shared clonotypes between healthy human individuals (dated by TCRdb to 2019 to 2021). About the study as a whole: The cohort comprised two women and a few men aged 18 to 49 years. Libraries were prepared and TCR repertoires were sequenced by different laboratories using diverse techniques, in order to increase sequencing depth and limit assay-specific biases. Between about 0.85 and 10 billion PBMCs per donor were obtained by leukapheresis. To estimate repertoire size and how much clonotype sharing occurs between individuals, the study deeply sequenced the blood TCR repertoires of five healthy adults. For each donor, CD4 naive and CD4 memory were each given three plates, CD8 naive was given two plates, and CD8 memory was given one plate. Results the study describes overall, beyond this receptor: Compared with non-shared clonotypes, the clonotypes found in all four sorted-subset donors had higher generation probabilities. About 5% of naive CD4, approximately 3.7% of naive CD8, roughly 2.5% of memory CD4, and approximately 0.4% of memory CD8 clonotypes were shared across several donors. Estimated clonotype richness was generally larger for naive than for memory subsets. Pairwise subsampling led to the expectation that sequencing depth would affect the degree of clonotype sharing among donors. Sampling was limited to blood, and TCR repertoires in tissue likely differ from TCR repertoires in blood. Rarefaction of sorted-subset datasets indicated incomplete sequencing despite the large sequencing depth. The small number of donors limited the genetic and exposure-history diversity represented.

The CDR3 holds 15 amino acids from the cysteine to the phenylalanine. Here the CDR3 DNA is all that survives: 45 bases in frame from base 1. The germline V gene supplies CDR1 SNHLY and CDR2 FYNNEI. V loses 3 bases, J loses 6 bases, and the germline ends lie 12 bases apart. TCR CDR3 regions were amplified from genomic DNA by multiplex PCR using the deep immunoSEQ assay. Extracted genomic DNA from each cell subset was distributed evenly across all wells of several immunoSEQ 96-well plates, and each plate was treated as a replicate. For sorted subsets, each replicate PCR was loaded with 150 to 250 ng genomic DNA, equivalent to 25,000 to 35,000 T cell genomes. The purified libraries were quantified using a Qubit 3.0 fluorometer, sized with a Bioanalyzer 2100, and then quantified again using the KAPA Library Quantification kit. Every immunoSEQ 96-well plate was sequenced on a dedicated single-read 150-cycle Illumina NextSeq 550 flow cell. Concerning the study's data processing: Because the immunoSEQ output held only junctional sequences and lacked quality scores, the filtering could not match the filtering applied to full-length reads. Sequences were annotated with PyIR, a Python wrapper for IgBLAST v1.9, using IMGT germline references to assign V/J genes and CDR3. Reads were filtered out if the reads had weak V/J assignments (E-value above 1e-6), no CDR3, stop codons, out-of-frame junctions, or ambiguous translated residues. A V3J clonotype was defined by an identical inferred V gene, J gene, and CDR3 amino acid sequence. Percentage overlap between repertoires was computed as shared unique clonotypes divided by the size of the smaller repertoire. Richness of each repertoire was evaluated using RTK rarefaction, the Chao1 estimator, and Recon v2.1 estimates of unobserved clonotypes. For all TCRbeta clonotypes obtained by the gDNA method from a few donors, generation probabilities were computed with OLGA. Sourced from immuneACCESS, this table was stored by TCRdb with only in-frame sequences that have V and J called. A share of the clones is absent; for the studies checked, an unresolved V gene accounts for under half, and the remainder has no known explanation. The DNA was the basis for D and trimming; V, J and clone size are from that table. For this sample there are 2 million to 2.5 million clones; 95% appear just once. 0.13% of the sample lies in the top ten.

Comment on this clone: There is no known antigen for this receptor. No quality values exist for individual bases; no much larger clone is one base distant.

The donors were healthy, HIV-negative adults who had no recently reported acute infections or vaccinations. Every donor was a Caucasian adult residing in Nashville, Tennessee, USA. Magnetic negative selection was used to enrich CD4+ T cells, after which naive cells were positively selected on CD45RA and the negative fraction became the memory subset. Blood was obtained by leukapheresis, after which PBMCs were separated by Ficoll-Histopaque density gradient centrifugation and cryopreserved in liquid nitrogen vapor phase. Analytical flow cytometry was used to check the purity and quantity of each magnetically sorted T cell population. Genomic DNA was isolated from every sorted fraction and measured by UV absorbance on a Nanodrop 2000c.

The sequence was collected from a man between 18 and 29 years old in good health. Sequences were obtained from naive CD4+ T cells sorted from blood. What the cell subset or site label conveys for this sample: CD45RA+ positively selected. The chain links TRBV2 with TRBJ1-6; no D segment can be confidently identified. The DNA sequence is as follows: TGTGCCAGCAGTGACGACTTAAACGTTAATTCACCCCTCCACTTT. It specifies CASSDDLNVNSPLHF.